This TCR beta chain was found in a study of PD-1 blockade in classical Hodgkin lymphoma. The assay was immunoSEQ multiplex PCR, and TCRdb's table has in-frame clones only and misses some. The repertoire has 10,000 to 15,000 clones, roughly 89% of them found once; the top ten carry roughly 26%. Each and every patient relapsed after autologous stem cell transplantation, and patients got differing brentuximab vedotin exposure. This clone appeared a single time. Its antigen is currently unknown. CDR1 MRHNA and CDR2 SNTAGT come from the germline V gene. V was clipped by 0 bases and J by 1 base, with 15 bases between them. The CDR3 is made up of 17 amino acids. The study's findings and limits: Reported findings placed baseline TCR diversity lower in newly diagnosed patients (compared with healthy donors). Complete responders possessed baseline diversity comparable to newly diagnosed patients.

The material sequenced was peripheral blood mononuclear cells (PBMCs), taken at baseline. This rearrangement joins TRBV6-4 to TRBJ1-1; D gene unclear. This receptor was taken from a human donor with classical Hodgkin lymphoma. CDR3 protein: CASSDSMLSKPNTEAFF. The CDR3 DNA reads as TGTGCCAGCAGTGACTCGATGCTTTCCAAACCGAACACTGAAGCTTTCTTT.